This T cell receptor beta chain appears in the sequencing data of a study of blood T cell repertoires in COVID-19. The wider study: From T cells, B-cell-depleted T cells, or PBMCs came the material, which was cDNA or gDNA.

Germline CDR1 is SGDLS and CDR2 is YYNGEE. V shed 0 bases, J shed 3 bases, and the junction held 6 bases outside the gene matches. There are 17 residues in the CDR3. Original processing notes: Researchers report that nucleated cell counts were estimated from reference gene primer amplification. The table came from immunoSEQ multiplex PCR; TCRdb's copy has only in-frame clones and leaves some out. V, J and clone size were drawn from that table, and D and trimming were deduced from the DNA. The sample consists of roughly 27,000 clones, around 87% of them appearing once. Specimen: peripheral blood. The receptor was isolated from a woman aged 60-75 years with active COVID-19. The J gene is TRBJ2-2, the V gene TRBV9; 9 nucleotides line up with TRBD2. In DNA form, the CDR3 reads TGTGCCAGCAGCGTAGCATCGCTAGCGGGATACACCGGGGAGCTGTTTTTT. Encoded protein: CASSVASLAGYTGELFF.